A single sample gave rise to the 22 T cell receptor beta chains below, sequenced in a study of regulatory T cells in long-lasting Graves disease. Building the TCR beta libraries relied on iRepertoire HTBI primers, and CDR3 regions underwent Arm-PCR. TCRdb reprocessed the multiplex PCR reads via MiXCR and lists one record per CDR3 protein. Among 300,000 to 400,000 distinct CDR3 sequences, roughly a sixth were seen once, and the ten largest hold about 27%. Time point here: newly diagnosed GD, antithyroid drugs for less than 3 months. The TCR library was prepared using RNA isolated from PBMCs. This same sample was also part of a study on T cells in Graves' hyperthyroidism and ophthalmopathy.

The starting material was peripheral blood mononuclear cells (PBMCs), obtained at new diagnosis, from a patient treated with antithyroid drugs. These receptors all come from a man in his forties or fifties with Graves disease.

This clonotype has ten or more counts. This sequence joins TRBV11-1 and TRBJ2-6, with D tentatively TRBD1 (6 bases). Germline lookup yields CDR1 SGHAT and CDR2 FQDESV (reference sequence). V was pared by 8 bases and J by 0 bases, with 14 bases between. The CDR3 is 16 amino acids. This CDR3 is CASSRDTSSGANVLTF. CDR3 sequence (DNA): TGTGCCAGCTCCAGGGACACCAGCTCTGGGGCCAACGTCCTGACTTTC.

This clonotype came up many times. The chain carries TRBV29-1 and TRBJ1-5; D unresolved. Trimming pared 4 bases from V and 1 base from J, leaving 2 bases between. Germline values: CDR1 SQVTM, CDR2 ANQGSEA. CDR3 length: 11 amino acids. CDR3 bases: TGCAGCGTTGGGAGCAATCAGCCCCAGCATTTT. Translation gives CSVGSNQPQHF.

This clonotype was seen at least ten times. The CDR3 loop is CASSQTGAQETQYF. In nucleotides, the CDR3 is TGTGCCAGCAGCCAGACAGGAGCTCAAGAGACCCAGTACTTC. The chain recombines TRBV28 with TRBJ2-5; D may be TRBD1 (6 bases). The CDR3 contains 14 residues. Germline assignment: CDR1 MDHEN and CDR2 SYDVKM. Trimming shortened V by 6 bases and J by 2 bases, and 13 bases separated the two germline ends.

This clonotype was seen more than once but under ten times. This chain connects TRBV7-2 to TRBJ2-1; D ambiguous. V was trimmed by 5 bases and J by 0 bases, leaving 17 bases between them. The CDR3 runs to 17 residues. Germline assignment: CDR1 SGHTA and CDR2 FQGNSA. CDR3 loop: CASSTTSFPSSYNEQFF. The CDR3 region has the DNA TGTGCCAGCAGCACCACCTCATTTCCGAGCTCCTACAATGAGCAGTTCTTC.

Ten or more counts support this clonotype. V usage is TRBV12-3 or TRBV12-4 and J usage is TRBJ2-7; 7 nucleotides line up with TRBD2. This CDR3 is 14 amino acids long. V dropped 6 bases and J dropped 2; count of bases not matched to a gene: 7. CDR3 loop: CASRRAGPTYEQYF. The CDR3 region has the DNA TGTGCCAGCAGAAGAGCGGGACCAACCTACGAGCAGTACTTC.

This clonotype showed up many times. The V and J genes are TRBV24-1 and TRBJ2-2; 8 nucleotides match TRBD1. CDR3 length: 16 amino acids. CDR1 and CDR2 (germline): KGHDR, SFDVKD. V shed 2 bases, J shed 3 bases, and the junction held 4 bases outside the gene matches. CDR3 in amino acids: CATSDSAGGYTGELFF. CDR3 DNA: TGTGCCACCAGTGATTCGGCAGGGGGCTACACCGGGGAGCTGTTTTTT.

This clonotype has only a few counts. The V gene is TRBV6-5, the J gene TRBJ2-1; TRBD1 aligns across 7 bases. J was trimmed by 7 bases and V by 2 bases; bases with no gene match: 5. Germline V CDR1 and CDR2: MNHEY, SVGAGI. The CDR3 consists of 14 residues. The CDR3 loop is CASSYAGRGNEQFF. CDR3 sequence (DNA): TGTGCCAGCAGTTACGCGGGCAGGGGGAATGAGCAGTTCTTC.

At least ten counts were recorded for this clonotype. The chain links TRBV28 to TRBJ2-3; no clear D gene. V shed 6 bases and J shed 4 bases, with 17 bases lying between them. The CDR3 has 15 residues. Germline V CDR1 and CDR2: MDHEN, SYDVKM. CDR3 nucleotides: TGTGCCAGCAGCTCGAAATTGAGGATCGCAGATACGCAGTATTTT. Translation: CASSSKLRIADTQYF.

This clonotype came up many times. The junction and the germline gene differ at one end; a read error may be behind it. V gene TRBV5-1 combines with J gene TRBJ2-5, with D perhaps assigned TRBD1 or TRBD2 (5 bases each). There are 13 residues in the CDR3. Germline values: CDR1 SGHRS, CDR2 YFSETQ. The CDR3 DNA sequence: TGTGCCAGCAGTTTAGGGACGGAAGAGACCCAGTACTTC. As protein: CASSLGTEETQYF.

This clonotype was detected a few times. This sequence joins TRBV20-1 and TRBJ2-7; the D is unclear. There are 14 residues in the CDR3. The germline V and J ends were trimmed by 4 bases and 2 bases, with 15 bases remaining between them. CDR1 and CDR2 (germline): DFQATT, SNEGSKA (reference sequence). CDR3 sequence reads: CSATSSKGTYEQYF. The CDR3 region has the DNA TGCAGTGCTACCAGTTCGAAGGGTACCTACGAGCAGTACTTC.

This clonotype came up a few times. At one boundary the junction diverges from the germline segment, which might be a read error. The CDR3 protein is CASSELGGEASF. The CDR3 bases are TGCGCCAGCAGTGAGTTGGGGGGCGAGGCTTCCTTT. The J gene is TRBJ1-1, the V gene TRBV10-2; perhaps TRBD1 as D (6 bases). CDR3 length: 12 amino acids. The germline gives CDR1 WSHSY, CDR2 SAAADI.

The chain combines TRBV29-1 with TRBJ2-5; D not resolved. From germline, CDR1 is SQVTM and CDR2 ANQGSEA. The CDR3 has 13 amino acids. The V end was cut by 1 base, the J end by 2 bases, with 8 bases between. This chain's CDR3 is CSVEGSRQETQYF. DNA for the CDR3: TGCAGCGTTGAAGGCAGCCGTCAAGAGACCCAGTACTTC.

Ten or more counts support this clonotype. This sequence joins TRBV2 and TRBJ1-5; a possible D gene is TRBD1 (5 bases). The germline V and J ends were trimmed by 4 bases and 3 bases, with 10 bases remaining between them. CDR3 length: 14 residues. CDR1 and CDR2 (germline): SNHLY, FYNNEI. The CDR3 DNA is TGTGCCAGCAGTGCCCCAGGGTTCAATCAGCCCCAGCATTTT. It yields the protein CASSAPGFNQPQHF.

CDR3 in DNA: TGTGCCAGTAGGGGGTCAAGCAATCAGCCCCAGCATTTT. Amino acids: CASRGSSNQPQHF. The chain has TRBV6-1 and TRBJ1-5, with D possibly TRBD1 on 6 matching bases. With 9 bases removed from V and 1 base from J, the gap between germline ends came to 10 bases. The CDR3 totals 13 residues. The V gene's germline CDR1 is MNHNS and CDR2 SASEGT.

This clonotype was seen a few times. The rearrangement links TRBV6-4 to TRBJ1-3; D is perhaps TRBD1 (6 bases). Germline V lookup: CDR1 MRHNA, CDR2 SNTAGT. The CDR3 contains 17 residues. V was shortened by 2 bases and J by 2 bases, with 16 bases between the two germline ends. CDR3: CASSDPRTESAGNTIYF. In nucleotides, the CDR3 is TGTGCCAGCAGTGACCCAAGGACAGAATCGGCTGGAAACACCATATATTTT.

Worth noting for this clonotype: This may come from a read error, since a much larger clone is one base off. The chain employs TRBV28 and TRBJ1-2, with D maybe TRBD1 (6 bases). Per the germline V gene, CDR1 is MDHEN and CDR2 is SYDVKM. Trimming removed 5 bases at V and 3 bases at J, with 19 bases between. The length of the CDR3 is 16 residues. This CDR3 is CASSLLQGQVHYGYTF. CDR3 bases: TGTGCCAGCAGTCTTCTCCAGGGACAAGTCCACTATGGCTACACCTTC.

This clonotype was recorded at least ten times. The chain recombines TRBV2 with TRBJ2-5, with D unclear. This CDR3 region has 11 residues. Trimming took 4 bases from V and 5 from J, leaving 5 bases between them. Germline V lookup: CDR1 SNHLY, CDR2 FYNNEI. The CDR3 DNA reads TGTGCCAGCAGTGTCTGGGAGACCCAGTACTTC. Residues: CASSVWETQYF.

The chain is built from TRBV10-3 and TRBJ1-1, with D possibly being TRBD1 (5 bases). The CDR3 has 12 residues. Germline CDR1 reads ENHRY; CDR2 reads SYGVKD. Trimming left V 10 bases short and J 4 bases short, with 13 bases between. The CDR3 DNA is TGTGCCACTCAGCGGGGGGGCACTGAAGCTTTCTTT. This sequence encodes CATQRGGTEAFF.

This clonotype came up many times. The V gene is TRBV29-1, the J gene TRBJ1-1, with D maybe TRBD1 (6 bases). Germline loops: CDR1 SQVTM, CDR2 ANQGSEA. The CDR3 contains 13 residues. Between the trimmed V and J ends, which lost 5 bases and 2 bases, there was a span of 12 bases. CDR3 region: CSVWTVDNTEAFF. As DNA, the CDR3 is TGCAGCGTTTGGACAGTAGATAACACTGAAGCTTTCTTT.

V is TRBV7-3 and J is TRBJ2-3; a weak D match, TRBD2 (6 bases). CDR3 size: 17 residues. Germline CDR1 reads SGHTA; CDR2 reads FQGTGA. Trimming left V 0 bases short and J 2 bases short, with 15 bases between. CDR3 residues: CASSLTRWGEHTDTQYF. The CDR3 coding sequence is TGTGCCAGCAGCTTAACGCGTTGGGGGGAACACACAGATACGCAGTATTTT.

With respect to this clonotype: Just one base apart from a much larger clone, this may be a read error. The chain uses TRBV12-3 or TRBV12-4 and TRBJ1-1; D is possibly TRBD1 (6 bases). The length of the CDR3 is 15 residues. CDR3 loop: CAGSLGGGADTEAFF. CDR3 DNA: TGTGCCGGCAGTTTGGGGGGGGGGGCGGACACTGAAGCTTTCTTT.

In this sample, this clonotype turned up many times. The rearrangement joins TRBV28 to TRBJ1-2; no reliable D call. This CDR3 has 12 residues. The germline V and J ends were trimmed by 5 bases and 4 bases, with 8 bases remaining between them. The germline gives CDR1 MDHEN, CDR2 SYDVKM. As DNA, the CDR3 is TGTGCCAGCAGTCTAAGAACCTATGGCTACACCTTC. Translated: CASSLRTYGYTF.